This T cell receptor beta chain was profiled in a study of T cell changes during pregnancy in multiple sclerosis. The method was immunoSEQ multiplex PCR; TCRdb's version includes in-frame clones alone and lacks a portion of them. Of some 29,000 clones detected, 75% to 90% appear once; the ten largest clones hold around 0.59%. Trimming shortened V by 6 bases and J by 2 bases, and 12 bases separated the two germline ends. CDR1 is MNHEY, CDR2 SMNVEV, per germline (reference sequence). The CDR3 contains 14 residues. This specimen was CD4+ T cells from peripheral blood mononuclear cells, taken in the first trimester of pregnancy. The receptor's source is a female donor in good health, enrolled as a control in a pregnancy study. The genes are TRBV27 and TRBJ2-3; D perhaps matches TRBD1 (5 bases). This CDR3 is CASREKGFTDTQYF. The CDR3 bases are TGTGCCAGCAGAGAAAAGGGGTTCACAGATACGCAGTATTTT.